The clone carrying this T cell receptor (beta chain) was seen many times. Its antigen is unidentified. Enrolled ophthalmopathy patients presented with a Clinical Activity Score of at least 3, a NOSPECS grade of at least 4, and disease duration under 3 months. Diagnostic decisions used clinical symptoms, serum thyroxine and TRAb, thyroid ultrasound and orbital computed tomography. This entry belongs to a study of T cells in Graves' hyperthyroidism and ophthalmopathy. Notes on the study in general: Researchers report that a 13 V-J model separated ophthalmopathy from stable hyperthyroidism. Ophthalmopathy, which appeared later, was predicted by the model a median approximately 6.7 months before onset.

This CDR3 has 16 residues. With 6 bases clipped from V and 2 bases from J, the junction kept 10 bases outside the gene matches. RNA transcripts provided the source from which TCR beta CDR3 regions were amplified. Carried out on the TCR CDR3, a first-round RT-PCR used the HTBI primer set. TCRdb used MiXCR to reprocess the multiplex PCR reads, holding one entry per CDR3 protein. Found here are hundreds of thousands of distinct CDR3 sequences, over 12% of them singletons; the top ten hold around 4.1%. The chain is built from TRBV12-3 or TRBV12-4 and TRBJ2-5; TRBD1 agrees at 9 bases. This clonotype originated in a woman in her thirties or forties with Graves' ophthalmopathy. The sample consisted of blood. The CDR3 bases are TGTGCCAGCAGCCCCCTACAGGGGGCCGGGCAAGAGACCCAGTACTTC. This sequence encodes CASSPLQGAGQETQYF.